This T cell receptor (beta chain) was recovered during a study of control samples from healthy donors and cancer patients. TCRdb's copy holds only in-frame clones and misses some; the assay was immunoSEQ multiplex PCR. This specimen shows about 190,000 clones; the ten leading clones hold 2.2%. Trimming shortened V by 4 bases and J by 0 bases, and 10 bases separated the two germline ends. CDR1 SGHTA and CDR2 FQGTGA come from the germline V gene. The CDR3 is 15 amino acids. The chain employs TRBV7-3 and TRBJ2-1; a weak D match, TRBD1 (6 bases). Sequencing input: blood. The TCR sequence derives from a woman younger than 45 in good health. In DNA, the CDR3 is TGTGCCAGCAGCTCAGTAGGGGGCTCCTACAATGAGCAGTTCTTC. Its protein product is CASSSVGGSYNEQFF.